This is a list of T cell receptor beta chains from one sample in a study of esophageal squamous cell carcinoma under preoperative chemotherapy. Each CDR3 protein gets one entry after TCRdb re-called the PCR reads with MiXCR. The table includes about 6,600 distinct CDR3 sequences, about 30% detected once. The sample was collected from a patient given preoperative chemotherapy. The receptors come from a human donor with esophageal squamous cell carcinoma. The donor label of this sample is uncertain. Both conserved end residues are part of each CDR3. D genes are given only for firm matches. Size is omitted from some rows. Given values are once, few, many or a class for expanded clones.

. TRBJ1-1 many TRBV6-5 TGTGCCAGCAGTTACCCCGAGACAGGTACTGAAGCTTTCTTT CASSYPETGTEAFF
. TRBJ2-7 medium-sized TRBV7-6 TGTGCCAGCAGCTCAAGCGGAAACTACGAGCAGTACTTC CASSSSGNYEQYF
. TRBJ2-1 many TRBV10-3 TGTGCCATCAGTTCTAGCGACCAGAGTGTGTATGAGCAGTTCTTC CAISSSDQSVYEQFF
. TRBJ1-1 medium-sized TRBV6-1 TGTGCCAGCAGACTGAGTGGGGAGCGCACTGAAGCTTTCTTT CASRLSGERTEAFF
. TRBJ2-1 many TRBV11-2 TGTGCCAGCAGCTTAAGCCGGGGCAATGAGCAGTTCTTC CASSLSRGNEQFF
. TRBJ2-7 medium-sized TRBV6-5 TGTGCCAGCAGTCCCTCTGGGCTAGCCGCCTACGAGCAGTACTTC CASSPSGLAAYEQYF
TRBD2 TRBJ2-1 . TRBV10-2 TGCGCCGGGAGGAGCGGGAGATTGTTCGACGAGCAGTTCTTC CAGRSGRLFDEQFF
. TRBJ1-2 few TRBV10-2 TGCGCCAGCAGTGAGCCCCGAGGGGCCTCGGCGGATGGCTACACCTTC CASSEPRGASADGYTF
. TRBJ1-6 . TRBV7-8 TGTGCCAGCAGTCTCCGGGACGAAAATTCACCCCTCCACTTT CASSLRDENSPLHF
TRBD2 TRBJ2-3 once TRBV7-6 TGTGCCAGCAGCAAAAGTATAGCGGGAGCGGGCACAGAGACGCAGTATTTT CASSKSIAGAGTETQYF
TRBD2 TRBJ2-3 few TRBV6-4 TGTGCCAGCAGTGGGGGCGGGAGCGAAGATACGCAGTATTTT CASSGGGSEDTQYF
. TRBJ2-3 many TRBV7-3 TGTGCCAGCAGCTTCTCTGGACAGAGGACAGATACGCAGTATTTT CASSFSGQRTDTQYF
TRBD1 TRBJ2-7 medium-sized TRBV6-1 TGTGCCAGCAGCCCCTCACAGGGGGCTGCCTACGAGCAGTACTTC CASSPSQGAAYEQYF
. TRBJ2-7 medium-sized TRBV6-1 TGTGCCAGCAGTGAAGCCGGGGACTTGTACGAGCAGTACTTC CASSEAGDLYEQYF
. TRBJ2-1 . TRBV6-5 TGTGCCAGCAGTTACTCGGGGCAGGGCAATGAGCAGTTCTTC CASSYSGQGNEQFF
. TRBJ2-7 . TRBV7-9 TGTGCCAGCAGCTTAGGGTTAGGACCCTACGAGCAGTACTTC CASSLGLGPYEQYF
TRBD2 TRBJ2-1 many TRBV12-3/TRBV12-4 TGTGCCAGCAGCCACAGCGGGAGCAATGAGCAGTTCTTC CASSHSGSNEQFF
TRBD2 TRBJ2-3 medium-sized TRBV7-2 TGTGCCAGCGCCAAGGCGGGAGCGGCAGATACGCAGTATTTT CASAKAGAADTQYF
TRBD1 TRBJ2-7 many TRBV7-6 TGTGCCAGCAGCCTCACCGGGACAGGGGTAGAGCAGTACTTC CASSLTGTGVEQYF
. TRBJ2-7 many TRBV6-1 TGTGCCAGCAGTGTAAGGGGAAACGAGCAGTACTTC CASSVRGNEQYF
TRBD2 TRBJ2-1 . TRBV6-4 TGTGCCAGCAGTGACGAGCTAGCGGGAGGGCGCAATGAGCAGTTCTTC CASSDELAGGRNEQFF
TRBD2 TRBJ2-7 many TRBV7-9 TGTGCCAGCAGCTTATCAGCTGGACTAGCGGGTCACAATGAGCAGTACTTC CASSLSAGLAGHNEQYF
TRBD1 TRBJ2-7 medium-sized TRBV6-1 TGTGCCAGCAGTGCAGGGACAGGCCCTGCCTACGAGCAGTACTTC CASSAGTGPAYEQYF
TRBD2 TRBJ2-1 . TRBV7-2 TGTGCCAGCAGCTTAGCGGCGAGCGGGAGGGCCCGTGGGCAGTGGTTC CASSLAASGRARGQWF
. TRBJ2-1 few TRBV6-1 TGTGCGAGCACCCATTACAATGAGCAGTTGTTC CASTHYNEQLF